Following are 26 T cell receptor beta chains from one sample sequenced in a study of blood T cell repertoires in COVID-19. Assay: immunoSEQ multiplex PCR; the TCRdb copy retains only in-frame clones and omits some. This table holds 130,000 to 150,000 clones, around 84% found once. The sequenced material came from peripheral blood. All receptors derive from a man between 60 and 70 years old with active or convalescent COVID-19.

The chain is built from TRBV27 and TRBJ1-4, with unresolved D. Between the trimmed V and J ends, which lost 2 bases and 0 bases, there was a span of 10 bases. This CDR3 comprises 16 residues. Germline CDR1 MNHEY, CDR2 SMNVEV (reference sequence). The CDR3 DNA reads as TGTGCCAGCAGTTTAGTACAGCCAACAACTAATGAAAAACTGTTTTTT. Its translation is CASSLVQPTTNEKLFF.

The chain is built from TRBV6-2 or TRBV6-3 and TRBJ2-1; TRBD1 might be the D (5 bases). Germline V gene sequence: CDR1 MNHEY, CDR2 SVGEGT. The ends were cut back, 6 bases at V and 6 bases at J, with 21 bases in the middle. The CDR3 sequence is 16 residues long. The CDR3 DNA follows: TGTGCCAGCAGGCCTACAGGAAGACTCGGCCTCAATGAGCAGTTCTTC. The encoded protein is CASRPTGRLGLNEQFF.

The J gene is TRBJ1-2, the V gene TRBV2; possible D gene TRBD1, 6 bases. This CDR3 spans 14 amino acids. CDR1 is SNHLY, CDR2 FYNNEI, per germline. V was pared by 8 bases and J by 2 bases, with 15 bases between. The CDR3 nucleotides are TGTGCCAGCGGTCCGGGGGGGACAAACTATGGCTACACCTTC. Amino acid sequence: CASGPGGTNYGYTF.

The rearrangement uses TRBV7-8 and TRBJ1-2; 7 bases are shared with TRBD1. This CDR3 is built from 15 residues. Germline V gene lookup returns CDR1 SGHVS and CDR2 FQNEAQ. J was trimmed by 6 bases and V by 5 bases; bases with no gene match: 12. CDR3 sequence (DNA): TGTGCCAGCAGCCTCACCCTCCAGGGGGGCCATGGCTACACCTTC. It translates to CASSLTLQGGHGYTF.

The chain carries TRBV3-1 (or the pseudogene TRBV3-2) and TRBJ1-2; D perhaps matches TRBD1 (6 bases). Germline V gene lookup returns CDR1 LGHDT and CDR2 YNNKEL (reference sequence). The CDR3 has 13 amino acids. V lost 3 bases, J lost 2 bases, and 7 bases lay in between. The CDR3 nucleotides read TGTGCCAGCAGCCACCAGGGGAACTATGGCTACACCTTC. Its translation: CASSHQGNYGYTF.

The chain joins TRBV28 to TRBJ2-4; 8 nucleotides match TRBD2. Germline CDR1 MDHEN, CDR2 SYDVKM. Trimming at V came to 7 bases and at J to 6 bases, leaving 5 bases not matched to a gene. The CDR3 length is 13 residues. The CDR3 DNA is TGTGCCAGCACTCGGGGGGGAGCAAACATTCAGTACTTC. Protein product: CASTRGGANIQYF.

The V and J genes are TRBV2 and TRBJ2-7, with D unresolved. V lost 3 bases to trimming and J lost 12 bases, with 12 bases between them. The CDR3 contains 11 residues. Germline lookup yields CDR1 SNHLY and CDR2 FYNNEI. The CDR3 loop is CASSDNPEWYF. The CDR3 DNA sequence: TGTGCCAGCAGTGATAATCCGGAGTGGTACTTC. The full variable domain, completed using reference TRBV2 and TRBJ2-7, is EPEVTQTPSHQVTQMGQEVILRCVPISNHLYFYWYRQILGQKVEFLVSFYNNEISEKSEIFDDQFSVERPDGSNFTLKIRSTKLEDSAMYFCASSDNPEWYFGPGTRLTVT.

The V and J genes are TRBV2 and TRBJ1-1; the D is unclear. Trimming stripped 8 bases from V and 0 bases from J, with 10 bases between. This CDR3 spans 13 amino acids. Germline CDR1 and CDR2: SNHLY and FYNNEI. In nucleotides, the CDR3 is TGTGCCAGCCGTGGGCGGGTGAACACTGAAGCTTTCTTT. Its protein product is CASRGRVNTEAFF.

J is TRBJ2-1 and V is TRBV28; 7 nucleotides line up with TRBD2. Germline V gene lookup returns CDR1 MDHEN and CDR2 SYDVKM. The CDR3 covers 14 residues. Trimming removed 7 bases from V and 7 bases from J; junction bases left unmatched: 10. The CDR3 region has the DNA TGTGCCAGCAAGGCGGGAGCGGTGGGAAATGAGCAGTTCTTC. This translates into CASKAGAVGNEQFF.

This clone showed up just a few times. The CDR3 bases are TGTGCCATCAGTGCTGACAGCTCCTACTATGGCTACACCTTC. Amino acids: CAISADSSYYGYTF. This sequence joins TRBV10-3 and TRBJ1-2, with D possibly matching TRBD1 (5 bases). The CDR3 consists of 14 residues. The V end was cut by 4 bases, the J end by 3 bases, with 12 bases between. CDR1 and CDR2 from the germline V gene are ENHRY and SYGVKD.

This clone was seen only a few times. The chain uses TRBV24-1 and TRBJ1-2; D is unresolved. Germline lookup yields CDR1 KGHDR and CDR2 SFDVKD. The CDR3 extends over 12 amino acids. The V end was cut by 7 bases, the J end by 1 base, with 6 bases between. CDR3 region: CATSLGNYGYTF. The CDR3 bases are TGTGCCACCAGCCTCGGTAACTATGGCTACACCTTC.

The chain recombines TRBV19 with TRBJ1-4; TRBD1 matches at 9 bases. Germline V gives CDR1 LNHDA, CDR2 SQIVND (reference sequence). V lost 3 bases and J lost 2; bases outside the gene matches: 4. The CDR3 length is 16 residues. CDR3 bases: TGTGCCAGTAGTATCGGAGGACAGGGGACTAATGAAAAACTGTTTTTT. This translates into CASSIGGQGTNEKLFF.

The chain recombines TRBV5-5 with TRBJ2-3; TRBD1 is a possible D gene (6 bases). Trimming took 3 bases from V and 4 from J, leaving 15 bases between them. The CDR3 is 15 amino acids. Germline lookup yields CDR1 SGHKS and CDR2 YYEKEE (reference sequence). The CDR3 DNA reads TGTGCCAGCAGCTCCGAGGGGGTGGTGGCAGATACGCAGTATTTT. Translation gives CASSSEGVVADTQYF.

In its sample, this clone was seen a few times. CDR3: CASSVAAGYASGGYTF. The CDR3 DNA follows: TGTGCCAGCAGCGTAGCGGCAGGGTACGCCTCGGGTGGCTACACCTTC. V gene TRBV9 combines with J gene TRBJ1-2; TRBD1 is a possible D gene (5 bases). The CDR3 has 16 amino acids. Germline assignment: CDR1 SGDLS and CDR2 YYNGEE. The V and J ends lost 0 bases and 7 bases respectively, with 19 bases between them.

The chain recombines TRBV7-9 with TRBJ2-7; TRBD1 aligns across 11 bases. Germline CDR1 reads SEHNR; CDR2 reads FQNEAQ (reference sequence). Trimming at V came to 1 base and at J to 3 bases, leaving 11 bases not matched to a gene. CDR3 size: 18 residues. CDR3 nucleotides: TGTGCCAGCAGCTTAGATGGTTGGGGGACAGGGGGGCTCTACGAGCAGTACTTC. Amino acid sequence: CASSLDGWGTGGLYEQYF.

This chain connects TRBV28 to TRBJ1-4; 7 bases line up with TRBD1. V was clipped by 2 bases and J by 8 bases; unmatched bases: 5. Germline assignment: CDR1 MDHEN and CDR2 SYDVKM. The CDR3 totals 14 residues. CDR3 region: CASSLKTGREKLFF. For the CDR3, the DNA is TGTGCCAGCAGTTTAAAGACAGGGCGAGAAAAACTGTTTTTT. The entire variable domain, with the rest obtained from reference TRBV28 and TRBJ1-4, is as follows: DVKVTQSSRYLVKRTGEKVFLECVQDMDHENMFWYRQDPGLGLRLIYFSYDVKMKEKGDIPEGYSVSREKKERFSLILESASTNQTSMYLCASSLKTGREKLFFGSGTQLSVL.

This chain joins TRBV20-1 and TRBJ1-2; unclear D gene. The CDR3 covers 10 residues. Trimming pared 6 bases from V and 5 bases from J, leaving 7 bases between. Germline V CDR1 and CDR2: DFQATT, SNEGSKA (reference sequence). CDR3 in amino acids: CSAELYGYTF. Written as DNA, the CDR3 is TGCAGTGCCGAGTTGTATGGCTACACCTTC.

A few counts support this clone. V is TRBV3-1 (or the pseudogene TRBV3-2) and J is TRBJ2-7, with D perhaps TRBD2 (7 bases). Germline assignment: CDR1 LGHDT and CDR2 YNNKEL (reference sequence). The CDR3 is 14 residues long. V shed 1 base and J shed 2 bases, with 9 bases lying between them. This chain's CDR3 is CASSQGGGPYEQYF. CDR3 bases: TGTGCCAGCAGCCAAGGGGGGGGCCCCTACGAGCAGTACTTC.

CDR3: CASSSFGNQPQHF. CDR3 nucleotides: TGTGCCAGTAGTAGTTTCGGGAATCAGCCCCAGCATTTT. The chain is built from TRBV19 and TRBJ1-5; D not certain. The length of the CDR3 is 13 residues. The V and J ends lost 4 bases and 4 bases respectively, with 8 bases between them. Germline CDR1 reads LNHDA; CDR2 reads SQIVND (reference sequence).

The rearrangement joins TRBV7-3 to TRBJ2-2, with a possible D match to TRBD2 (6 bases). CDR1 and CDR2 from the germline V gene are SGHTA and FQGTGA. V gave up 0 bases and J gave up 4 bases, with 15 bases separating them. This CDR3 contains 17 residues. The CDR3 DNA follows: TGTGCCAGCAGCTTAACCCCGGGAGCTTTGCTCACCGGGGAGCTGTTTTTT. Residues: CASSLTPGALLTGELFF.

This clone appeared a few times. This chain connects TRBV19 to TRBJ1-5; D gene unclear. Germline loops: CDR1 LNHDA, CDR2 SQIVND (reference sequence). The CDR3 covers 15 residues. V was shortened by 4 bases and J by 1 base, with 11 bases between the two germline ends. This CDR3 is CASSRGGPSNQPQHF. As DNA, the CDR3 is TGTGCCAGTAGTAGGGGAGGGCCCAGCAATCAGCCCCAGCATTTT.

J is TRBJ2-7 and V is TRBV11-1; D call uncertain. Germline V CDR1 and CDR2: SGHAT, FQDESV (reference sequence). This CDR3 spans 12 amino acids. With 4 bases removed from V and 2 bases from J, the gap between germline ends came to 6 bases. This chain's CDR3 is CASSSNPYEQYF. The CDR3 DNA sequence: TGTGCCAGCAGCTCTAACCCCTACGAGCAGTACTTC.

The CDR3 bases are TGTGCCAGCAGTACCACAGGGGTTAGCAATCAGCCCCAGCATTTT. This translates into CASSTTGVSNQPQHF. The J gene is TRBJ1-5, the V gene TRBV6-5; the match to TRBD1 covers 7 bases. The CDR3 is 15 amino acids. Germline values: CDR1 MNHEY, CDR2 SVGAGI. V lost 5 bases and J lost 0; bases outside the gene matches: 4.

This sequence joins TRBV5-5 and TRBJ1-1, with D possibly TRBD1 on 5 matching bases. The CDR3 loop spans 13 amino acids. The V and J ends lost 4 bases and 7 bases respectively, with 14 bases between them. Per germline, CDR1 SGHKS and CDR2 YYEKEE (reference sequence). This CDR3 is CASSLYPGNEAFF. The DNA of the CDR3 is TGTGCCAGCAGCCTATATCCAGGGAATGAAGCTTTCTTT.

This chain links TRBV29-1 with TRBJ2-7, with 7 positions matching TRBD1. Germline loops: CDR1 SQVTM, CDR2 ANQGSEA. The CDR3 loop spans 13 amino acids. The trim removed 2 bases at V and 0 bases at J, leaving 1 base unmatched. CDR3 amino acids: CSVERTGSYEQYF. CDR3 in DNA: TGCAGCGTTGAACGGACAGGCTCCTACGAGCAGTACTTC.

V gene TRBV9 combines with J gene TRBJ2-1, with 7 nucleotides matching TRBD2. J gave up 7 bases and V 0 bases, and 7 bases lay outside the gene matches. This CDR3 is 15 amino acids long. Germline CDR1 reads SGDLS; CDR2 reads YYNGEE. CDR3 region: CASSVGGSGFNEQFF. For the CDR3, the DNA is TGTGCCAGCAGCGTAGGCGGGAGCGGGTTTAATGAGCAGTTCTTC. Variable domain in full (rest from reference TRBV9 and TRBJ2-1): DSGVTQTPKHLITATGQRVTLRCSPRSGDLSVYWYQQSLDQGLQFLIQYYNGEERAKGNILERFSAQQFPDLHSELNLSSLELGDSALYFCASSVGGSGFNEQFFGPGTRLTVL.